A selection of T cell receptor beta chains follows, all from one sample in a study of T cell changes during pregnancy in multiple sclerosis. The assay was immunoSEQ multiplex PCR, and TCRdb's table has in-frame clones only and misses some. The table includes tens of thousands of clones, 85% to 95% detected once. The sequencing used CD4+ T cells from peripheral blood mononuclear cells, collected in the third trimester of pregnancy. These receptors all stem from a female donor with multiple sclerosis, enrolled in a pregnancy study. Each CDR3 is given with its conserved first and last residue. D genes are given only for firm matches. Not every row has a clone size; where given, it reads once, few, many or a size class.

TGTGCCAGCAGCCGCAGCGGGGGAGTCTCCTACAATGAGCAGTTCTTC	CASSRSGGVSYNEQFF	TRBD2	TRBV11-2	TRBJ2-1	-
TGTGCCAGCAGTGAAGGTGCACTTGGACAGGGACTGCGTGGCTACACCTTC	CASSEGALGQGLRGYTF	TRBD1	TRBV2	TRBJ1-2	-
TGTGCCAGCTCGCCGACTAGCTGGCCCCAAGAGACCCAGTACTTC	CASSPTSWPQETQYF	TRBD2	TRBV18	TRBJ2-5	once
TGTGCCAGCAGCCTTAGCGGGGGGGCAGGGAATGAGCAGTTCTTC	CASSLSGGAGNEQFF	TRBD2	TRBV7-2	TRBJ2-1	-
TGTGCCAGCAGTATGGGGGGGGGTCTCGATACGCAGTATTTT	CASSMGGGLDTQYF	TRBD2	TRBV5-4	TRBJ2-3	-
TGCAGCGTGGGGGGACAGGCAAAGACCCAGTACTTC	CSVGGQAKTQYF	TRBD1	TRBV29-1	TRBJ2-5	-
TGTGCCAGTAGTATCGACAGGGTTGGGATCGGCAATCAGCCCCAGCATTTT	CASSIDRVGIGNQPQHF	TRBD1	TRBV19	TRBJ1-5	-
TGCAGTGCTCAGAGGGACAATGAGCAGTTCTTC	CSAQRDNEQFF	-	TRBV20-1	TRBJ2-1	-
TGCGCCAGCAGCCAGTTACAGCTAAACCCCTACGAGCAGTACTTC	CASSQLQLNPYEQYF	-	TRBV4-1	TRBJ2-7	-
TGTGCCAAACAGGGGAGCGCTGAAGCTTTCTTT	CAKQGSAEAFF	TRBD1	TRBV19	TRBJ1-1	few